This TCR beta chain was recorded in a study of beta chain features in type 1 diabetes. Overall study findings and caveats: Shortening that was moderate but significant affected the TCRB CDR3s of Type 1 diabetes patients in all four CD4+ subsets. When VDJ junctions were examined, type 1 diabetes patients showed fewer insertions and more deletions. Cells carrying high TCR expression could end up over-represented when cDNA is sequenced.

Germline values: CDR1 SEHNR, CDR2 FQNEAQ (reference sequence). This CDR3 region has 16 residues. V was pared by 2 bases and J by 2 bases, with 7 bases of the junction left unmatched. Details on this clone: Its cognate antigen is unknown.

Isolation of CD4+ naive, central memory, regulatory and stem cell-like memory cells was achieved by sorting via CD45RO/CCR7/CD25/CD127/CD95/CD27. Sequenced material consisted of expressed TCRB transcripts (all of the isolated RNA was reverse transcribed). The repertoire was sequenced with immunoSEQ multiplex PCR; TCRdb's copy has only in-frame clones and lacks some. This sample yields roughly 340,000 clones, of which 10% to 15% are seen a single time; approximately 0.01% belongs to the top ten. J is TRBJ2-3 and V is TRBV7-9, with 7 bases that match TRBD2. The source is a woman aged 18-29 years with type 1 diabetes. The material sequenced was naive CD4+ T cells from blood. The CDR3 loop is CASSLSPSGNTDTQYF. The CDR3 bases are TGTGCCAGCAGCTTATCCCCTAGCGGCAACACAGATACGCAGTATTTT.